Each of the 23 T cell receptor beta chains below was sequenced from the same sample in a study of blood T cell repertoires in COVID-19. Produced via immunoSEQ multiplex PCR; TCRdb's table is partial and in-frame only. The sample consists of around 140,000 clones, roughly 79% of them appearing once. The sequenced sample was peripheral blood. All receptors come from a human donor in a cohort sampled during active COVID-19.

This chain connects TRBV5-6 to TRBJ2-6; tentative D call: TRBD1 (6 bases). The length of the CDR3 is 16 residues. Between the trimmed V and J ends, which lost 2 bases and 0 bases, there was a span of 9 bases. Per the germline V gene, CDR1 is SGHDT and CDR2 is YYEEEE. CDR3 bases: TGTGCCAGCAGCTTACTACAGGGCTCTGGGGCCAACGTCCTGACTTTC. Encoded protein: CASSLLQGSGANVLTF.

V gene TRBV21-1 combines with J gene TRBJ2-1; TRBD2, the D gene given by the table, was not confirmed from the DNA. TRBV21-1 is listed as a pseudogene. This CDR3 spans 14 amino acids. The DNA of the CDR3 is TGTGCCAGCAGCCCTGGACTACTTCACAATGAGCAGTTCTTC. Its protein product is CASSPGLLHNEQFF.

V usage is TRBV11-2 and J usage is TRBJ1-4; 8 bases map to TRBD1. The CDR3 runs to 15 residues. From germline, CDR1 is SGHAT and CDR2 FQNNGV. After removal of 2 bases from V and 7 bases from J, the junction contained 6 bases not matched to a gene. The CDR3 sequence: CASSLPRGLIEKLFF. CDR3 coding DNA: TGTGCCAGCAGCTTACCCAGGGGGCTCATTGAAAAACTGTTTTTT.

The chain carries TRBV14 and TRBJ2-7; D is perhaps TRBD1 (7 bases). The CDR3 is 15 amino acids. The germline V gene has CDR1 SGHDN and CDR2 FVKESK. The V gene lost 6 bases and the J gene lost 3 bases, with 18 bases spanning the gap. The CDR3 sequence is CASRLSGGQNYEQYF. As DNA, the CDR3 is TGTGCCAGCAGGCTTTCCGGGGGACAGAACTACGAGCAGTACTTC.

The rearrangement uses TRBV11-1 and TRBJ2-1; no clear D gene. CDR3 size: 16 residues. Germline assignment: CDR1 SGHAT and CDR2 FQDESV (reference sequence). V dropped 3 bases and J dropped 0 bases, with 12 bases sitting between them. CDR3 loop: CASSLTNWASYNEQFF. For the CDR3, the DNA is TGTGCCAGCAGCTTGACCAATTGGGCCTCCTACAATGAGCAGTTCTTC.

J is TRBJ1-2 and V is TRBV7-9, with a possible D match to TRBD1 (6 bases). Germline CDR1 is SEHNR and CDR2 is FQNEAQ (reference sequence). The CDR3 spans 12 residues. Trimming took 8 bases from V and 7 from J, leaving 14 bases between them. CDR3 loop: CASEGVQGGYTF. The CDR3 DNA sequence: TGTGCCAGCGAGGGGGTACAGGGTGGCTACACCTTC. The variable domain in full, with the rest retrieved from reference TRBV7-9 and TRBJ1-2, is DTGVSQNPRHKITKRGQNVTFRCDPISEHNRLYWYRQTLGQGPEFLTYFQNEAQLEKSRLLSDRFSAERPKGSFSTLEIQRTEQGDSAMYLCASEGVQGGYTFGSGTRLTVV.

This clone has just one count. The V and J genes are TRBV7-8 and TRBJ2-1, with D tentatively TRBD2 (7 bases). The CDR3 has 16 residues. The ends were cut back, 1 base at V and 10 bases at J, with 20 bases in the middle. Germline CDR1 is SGHVS and CDR2 is FQNEAQ. CDR3 sequence (DNA): TGTGCCAGCAGCTTAGTAACAGGGACTATGCGTCAAGAGCAGTTCTTC. Protein sequence: CASSLVTGTMRQEQFF.

This rearrangement joins TRBV5-4 to TRBJ2-1, with TRBD2 as a possible D gene (6 bases). The CDR3 runs to 14 residues. Per germline, CDR1 SGHNT and CDR2 YYREEE (reference sequence). V was trimmed by 4 bases and J by 7 bases, leaving 15 bases between them. This CDR3 reads CASSPEPGENEQFF. Written as DNA, the CDR3 is TGTGCCAGCAGCCCCGAGCCGGGAGAGAATGAGCAGTTCTTC.

The rearrangement links TRBV19 to TRBJ2-7; possibly TRBD1 for D (5 bases). The CDR3 contains 16 residues. V lost 3 bases to trimming and J lost 1 base, with 16 bases between them. Per the germline V gene, CDR1 is LNHDA and CDR2 is SQIVND (reference sequence). The CDR3 coding sequence is TGTGCCAGTAGTATGCAACACCCGAAGGGGTCCTACGAGCAGTACTTC. This codes for CASSMQHPKGSYEQYF.

CDR3 sequence: CATSNPQQRSTDTQYF. In nucleotides, the CDR3 is TGTGCCACCAGCAACCCTCAACAGAGAAGCACAGATACGCAGTATTTT. This chain uses TRBV15 with TRBJ2-3; D remains unclear. The CDR3 extends over 16 amino acids. V was clipped by 4 bases and J by 0 bases, with 14 bases between them. Germline assignment: CDR1 LNHNV and CDR2 YYDKDF (reference sequence).

The chain combines TRBV4-3 with TRBJ2-7, with no clear D. The length of the CDR3 is 15 residues. V was clipped by 0 bases and J by 6 bases, with 15 bases between them. Germline V gene data show CDR1 as LGHNA and CDR2 as YSLEER. The CDR3 DNA follows: TGCGCCAGCAGCCAAGATCCTTTGAACGGTGGCGAGCAGTACTTC. Amino acids: CASSQDPLNGGEQYF.

This chain connects TRBV7-2 to TRBJ2-7; tentatively, D is TRBD2 (7 bases). The germline V and J ends were trimmed by 3 bases and 3 bases, with 15 bases remaining between them. The CDR3 sequence is 15 residues long. Germline CDR1 reads SGHTA; CDR2 reads FQGNSA. CDR3 sequence reads: CASSFTSGGGYEQYF. The CDR3 DNA follows: TGTGCCAGCAGCTTTACATCGGGGGGCGGCTACGAGCAGTACTTC.

This clone was recorded once. The rearrangement uses TRBV4-3 and TRBJ1-4; D gene ambiguous. The V gene lost 3 bases and the J gene lost 8 bases, with 10 bases spanning the gap. The CDR3 is 13 residues long. CDR1 is LGHNA and CDR2 is YSLEER in the germline V gene. CDR3 amino acids: CASSQRWAEKLFF. The CDR3 bases are TGCGCCAGCAGCCAGAGATGGGCAGAAAAACTGTTTTTT.

To note about this clone: One junction end disagrees with the germline gene, perhaps due to a read error. The rearrangement uses TRBV5-1 and TRBJ2-1; no clear D gene. Germline CDR1 is SGHRS and CDR2 is YFSETQ. This CDR3 spans 14 amino acids. The CDR3 nucleotides are TGCGCCAGCAGTTTGGAACAATCCTACAATGAGCAGTTCTTC. Its translation: CASSLEQSYNEQFF.

The CDR3 spells CASSQDRPTNYGYTF. The CDR3 nucleotides are TGTGCCAGCAGCCAGGACAGGCCAACTAACTATGGCTACACCTTC. The genes are TRBV14 and TRBJ1-2; 7 bases agree with TRBD1. V lost 3 bases, J lost 0 bases, and 4 bases stayed unmatched. Germline-derived CDR1 and CDR2 are SGHDN and FVKESK. This CDR3 comprises 15 residues.

The V gene is TRBV28, the J gene TRBJ2-5; D gene unclear. The germline V gene encodes CDR1 MDHEN and CDR2 SYDVKM. Trimming left V 3 bases short and J 7 bases short, with 9 bases between. The CDR3 has 12 amino acids. CDR3 amino acids: CASSFGDWTQYF. For the CDR3, the DNA is TGTGCCAGCAGTTTCGGTGATTGGACCCAGTACTTC.

The chain uses TRBV7-9 and TRBJ2-7; no clear D. Looked up from germline, CDR1 is SEHNR and CDR2 is FQNEAQ (reference sequence). The CDR3 has 13 amino acids. Between the trimmed V and J ends, which lost 1 base and 4 bases, there was a span of 8 bases. The CDR3 sequence is CASSLERPYEQYF. The CDR3 DNA follows: TGTGCCAGCAGCTTAGAGCGACCGTACGAGCAGTACTTC.

J is TRBJ1-1 and V is TRBV11-3; D unresolved. The CDR3 consists of 15 residues. With 6 bases removed from V and 3 bases from J, the gap between germline ends came to 17 bases. The germline V gene has CDR1 SGHNT and CDR2 YENEEA. The CDR3 DNA reads as TGTGCCAGCAGTCCAATCCAATGGGAGTACACTGAAGCTTTCTTT. Amino acids: CASSPIQWEYTEAFF.

The genes are TRBV6-2 or TRBV6-3 and TRBJ2-1; D not certain. Looked up from germline, CDR1 is MNHEY and CDR2 is SVGEGT. This CDR3 spans 16 amino acids. V lost 2 bases, J lost 2 bases, and 13 bases lay in between. CDR3 protein: CASSYAGGLTYNEQFF. The CDR3 DNA follows: TGTGCCAGCAGTTACGCCGGCGGATTAACCTACAATGAGCAGTTCTTC.

The chain is built from TRBV5-1 and TRBJ2-7; the match to TRBD1 covers 8 bases. Germline V gives CDR1 SGHRS, CDR2 YFSETQ. The CDR3 runs 14 residues. Trimming removed 2 bases from V and 2 bases from J; junction bases left unmatched: 3. The CDR3, as DNA: TGCGCCAGCAGCTTCGGGGACAGGCCCTACGAGCAGTACTTC. Its protein is CASSFGDRPYEQYF.

CDR3 protein: CASSYSSGSASNQPQHF. CDR3 sequence (DNA): TGTGCCAGCAGTTACTCTTCAGGGTCGGCGAGCAATCAGCCCCAGCATTTT. The rearrangement links TRBV6-2 or TRBV6-3 to TRBJ1-5, with D possibly being TRBD1 (5 bases). Germline assignment: CDR1 MNHEY and CDR2 SVGEGT. The CDR3 is 17 amino acids. Trimming cost V 0 bases and J 1 base, with 13 bases left between them.

Here the CDR3 reads CASSVSGTTNEKLFF. In DNA form, the CDR3 reads TGTGCCAGCAGCGTCTCGGGGACAACTAATGAAAAACTGTTTTTT. The V gene is TRBV9, the J gene TRBJ1-4; no clear D. CDR3 length: 15 residues. V lost 2 bases, J lost 0 bases, and 8 bases lay in between. Looked up from germline, CDR1 is SGDLS and CDR2 is YYNGEE.

The J gene is TRBJ2-2, the V gene TRBV7-9; D uncertain. Trimming pared 7 bases from V and 4 bases from J, leaving 7 bases between. Looked up from germline, CDR1 is SEHNR and CDR2 is FQNEAQ (reference sequence). The CDR3 spans 12 residues. The DNA for the CDR3 is TGTGCCAGCACCACCCTCACCGGGGAGCTGTTTTTT. The encoded protein is CASTTLTGELFF.